This TCR beta chain derives from a study of cytomegalovirus exposure and HLA in healthy donors (dated by TCRdb to 2016 to 2017). With respect to the entire study: In an earlier analysis of approximately 640 of the donors, 276 Gb of sequence data and 90 million to 120 million unique TCR beta sequences from 150 million to 200 million T cells were reported. All discovery cohort repertoires had been generated using a single sequencing platform. Among some 400 genotyped donors of the cohort, an average of roughly 230,000 unique TCR beta nucleotide sequences was sequenced per donor, of which roughly 18% were non-productive. HLA typing covered class I and class II loci at four-digit resolution. The study combined high-throughput TCR immunosequencing, statistical association of individual TCRs with disease status, and machine learning to predict cytomegalovirus infection status. In a later analysis, previously published TCR beta repertoires from 600 to 850 donors were re-analyzed and high-resolution HLA genotyping was added so that TCR occurrence patterns could be studied. Rather than drawing on any new phenotypic data, the later analysis identified candidate immune exposures from TCR beta sequences and the way those sequences occurred across donors. An earlier analysis of around 580 of the donors used high-throughput TCR beta sequencing to judge whether each TCR beta V gene segment behaved as functional or pseudogenic. The number of typed donors differed by locus: 629-630 for A, B, C, DRB1 and DQB1; approximately 520 for DQA1; fewer than 610 for DPA1; and about 470 for DPB1. Using immunosequencing, the study profiled T cell repertoires from around 670 subjects and related those repertoires to cytomegalovirus serostatus. Four to six DR-DQ haplotypes were handled as single units for association and clustering, since linkage in the cohort was strong. Among the approximately 400 genotyped donors, approximately 76% belonged to the genetic ancestry cluster associated with self-reported Caucasian donors. A later genetic analysis took genome-wide SNP genotypes for about three fifths of the 666 donors and used that subset as a discovery cohort. The study was designed to test whether signatures of past pathogen exposure could be identified by cataloging public T cell receptors. In addition to the first cohort of 650 to 750 subjects, a separate validation cohort of approximately 120 different subjects was used. An early release covering roughly 580 HLA-typed donors comprised 250 to 350 gigabases of sequencing data and approximately 80 million unique TCR sequences. Alongside the repertoire data, information on donor age, sex, ethnicity and CMV serostatus was compiled.

The protocol used for the library was the immunoSEQ multiplex PCR assay. For the multiplex PCR, a mixture combining 60 forward primers for TCR Vbeta segments and 13 reverse primers for TCR Jbeta segments was used. Amplification of the CDR3 region of rearranged TCR beta genes was performed with a multiplex PCR assay on genomic DNA. On the Illumina HiSeq System, the amplified TCR beta libraries were sequenced as 87-base-pair reads. In the paper's pipeline: A later analysis counted approximately 84 million unique TCR beta chains across the 500 to 850 repertoires, and some 11 million of these chains were shared by at least two donors. Raw reads were error-corrected and collapsed into unique sequences with a nearest-neighbor algorithm that merged closely related sequences to remove PCR and sequencing errors. V, D and J gene segments were assigned by aligning CDR3 sequences to IMGT reference sequences. For a sequence to be retained, at least a six-nucleotide match to both a V gene segment and a J gene segment was required. Rearrangements were called productive when the CDR3 lacked stop codons and stayed in frame with V and J; all others were non-productive. CDR3 was defined according to IMGT convention as the region running from the second conserved V-encoded cysteine to the conserved J-encoded phenylalanine. Sequences without an unambiguous match to a single V gene segment were excluded from the earlier analysis of 450 to 650 of the donors. An earlier analysis of 587 of the donors classified V segments as functional when productive rearrangements were above 56.7% and as segregating when the standard deviation between donors was above 5%. To diagnose cytomegalovirus status from the catalog of TCR beta chain sequences, a statistical classification framework was built. A later analysis assigned V and J genes by comparing TCR nucleotide sequences with IMGT/GENE-DB human TR gene sequences. A later analysis assigned CDR3 sequences and most-parsimonious VDJ recombination scenarios with the TCRdist pipeline. In a later analysis, every TCR beta chain was defined by the combination of its CDR3 amino acid sequence and its V-gene family, and reads without a unique V-gene family were dropped. As a way to deal with suspected cross-contamination and a sequencing artifact, a later analysis dropped under 600 nucleotide sequences that were highly shared and had low generation probability. A later analysis calculated a clonal expansion index for each public chain from normalized within-repertoire ranks of inferred template counts. A later analysis computed generation probabilities with a VDJ recombination model fitted to out-of-frame rearrangements, and checked the results against IGoR. Hypergeometric tests were used in a later analysis to score TCR-TCR, TCR-HLA and TCR-CMV co-occurrence, with a repertoire-size bias correction applied to the TCR pairs. False discovery rates were estimated in a later analysis by permuting HLA or CMV assignments 20 times. In a later analysis, co-occurring TCRs were grouped using DBSCAN, and TCRdist sequence similarity was added for clustering within HLA-allele-positive subsets. For co-occurrence clustering, repertoires with fewer than 30,000 or more than 120,000 public chains were excluded, along with about five repertoires with anomalous nucleotide sharing. TCRdb limited this immuneACCESS table to in-frame rearrangements with V and J called. A share of clones is missing; checked studies link under half to unresolved V genes, and the rest is unexplained. The V and J calls and clone size are taken from that table; D and trimming were inferred from the DNA. The sample table shows around 180,000 clones, and less than 90% are seen once. The leading ten clones occupy roughly 0.24% of the sample.

Details on this clone: The specificity of this receptor is unknown. Base qualities are not provided; no much larger clone lies one nucleotide away.

The cohort comprised 550 to 700 healthy bone marrow donors. At the time of sampling, all cohort members were nominally healthy, though unrecorded immune exposures were likely present. The donor tested CMV seronegative, placing the donor among the 352 seronegative members of the cohort. Every donor gave a peripheral blood sample, and the peripheral blood mononuclear cells from that sample were used for TCR beta sequencing. Genomic DNA was extracted from the blood cell samples with the Qiagen DNeasy Blood Extraction Kit. V is reduced by 6 bases and J by 2 bases, leaving a spacing of 16 bases between them. CDR1 and CDR2 (SGHTA, FQGNSA) derive from the germline V gene. Counted from cysteine to phenylalanine, this CDR3 has 15 amino acids. Only CDR3 DNA remains: 45 bases, in frame from the first base. Results and caveats for the whole study, not just this receptor: According to a later analysis, most CMV-associated TCR beta chains appeared to be HLA-restricted, and the HLA associations seemed to be driven largely by CMV exposure. A later genetic analysis reported fewer N-insertions in productive TCRs among donors in an Asian-associated ancestry cluster than the roughly 620-donor mean. According to a later analysis, TCR association rates differed among HLA loci, with DRB1 alleles showing the most associated TCRs and HLA-C alleles showing the fewest. For the cohort, immune exposure information was limited to CMV serostatus. The authors suggested that the approach could potentially be generalized to other disease states and immunological phenotypes. Several of the top co-occurrence clusters appeared to be linked to parvovirus B19, influenza, CMV and Epstein-Barr virus, according to a later analysis. Only TCR beta chains were sequenced in this cohort, and the absence of alpha or paired-chain data limited detectable features. About 15 rarely observed V segments, including chromosome 9 orphons, were excluded from the earlier analysis of approximately 600 of the donors because counts were too low. The classifier was reported to diagnose cytomegalovirus status with high specificity and sensitivity in both the original and validation cohorts. A cluster of highly shared sequence variants was judged likely to be a technical artifact of the sequencing pipeline. A further reported finding was that TCR beta sequences accurately predicted the HLA-A and HLA-B alleles for most subjects in the first cohort. In an earlier analysis of some 500 of the donors, most TCR beta V segments were observed in productive rearrangements about 87% or about 30% of the time, broadly matching IMGT annotations. Roughly uniform sequencing depth across donors was assumed in presence/absence analyses, although this assumption may not hold. Because HLA typing was unavailable for some donors at each locus, only the typed subset was used in association tests. Some IMGT-functional V segments, including TRBV6-2 and TRBV6-3, could not be distinguished by the 87-base-pair reads and were therefore excluded. In vitro tests confirmed that a few of the cytomegalovirus-associated TCR beta chains recognize cytomegalovirus antigens. Correlated functional status among segregating V segments might be attributable to linkage disequilibrium, but an unknown experimental factor could not be ruled out. A total of 164 TCR beta chains were listed by the study as associated with cytomegalovirus. Most TCR sequences were observed very rarely across donors, whereas some public TCRs were present in many individuals. At a false discovery rate of 0.05, a later analysis linked 16,951 TCR beta sequences to specific HLA alleles. A later analysis found that HLA-associated TCR beta chains were more clonally expanded and had lower generation probabilities than equally common non-associated chains. An association between a missense DCLRE1C variant and V-gene and J-gene trimming of TCR beta chains was found in a later genetic analysis and replicated in an independent cohort. Assigning TCR associations to individual alleles was difficult when HLA alleles, especially DR and DQ, strongly co-occurred.

The V and J genes are TRBV7-2 and TRBJ1-2; the D region possibly corresponds to TRBD1 (6 bases align). This receptor was obtained from a girl under three years old in good health and CMV-seronegative. The source material was PBMCs. The DNA sequence is given as TGTGCCAGCAGAAGCGCGGGGGCCGGAAACTATGGCTACACCTTC. Translated, it gives CASRSAGAGNYGYTF.